Listed below are T cell receptor beta chains from one sample, sequenced in a study of human T cells and chemical hapten exposure. TCRdb fed the RACE reads into MiXCR, producing one record per CDR3 protein. Of approximately 49,000 distinct CDR3 sequences detected, about 10% appear once; the ten largest clones hold around 4%. The sequencing here drew on whole blood, taken in connection with sensitization to the hapten diphenylcyclopropenone (DPC). These receptors all stem from a woman aged 45 to 65 with alopecia areata. Some clones in this sample may be carry-over from other donors' samples. CDR3s leave out the opening cysteine and the closing phenylalanine or tryptophan.

TRBV20-1	TRBJ1-1	SASSGARATEAF
TRBV7-2	TRBJ1-2	ASSPRTGQGYGYT
TRBV3-1	TRBJ1-1	ASSPRTGGTEAF
TRBV4-3	TRBJ2-3	ASSQDSRGGGRTDTQY
TRBV6-5	TRBJ2-3	ASSYVGVAGGTGTQY
TRBV19	TRBJ2-5	ASSIGRGAETQY
TRBV28	TRBJ2-7	ASSYSNEQY
TRBV28	TRBJ2-5	ASGPQTGDQETQY
TRBV4-1	TRBJ2-1	ASSQGRSSYNEQF
TRBV9	TRBJ2-1	ASSTRDSTSYNEQF
TRBV20-1	TRBJ2-7	SARDASYEQY
TRBV28	TRBJ1-1	ASSLFGTAMNTEAF
TRBV28	TRBJ1-4	ASKLQGAATNEKLF
TRBV29-1	TRBJ1-1	SVRPGPGGSEAF
TRBV12-3/TRBV12-4	TRBJ1-2	ASSLGQGSYT
TRBV29-1	TRBJ1-4	SVEDSPDEKLF
TRBV28	TRBJ1-5	ASSFIAPGQPQH